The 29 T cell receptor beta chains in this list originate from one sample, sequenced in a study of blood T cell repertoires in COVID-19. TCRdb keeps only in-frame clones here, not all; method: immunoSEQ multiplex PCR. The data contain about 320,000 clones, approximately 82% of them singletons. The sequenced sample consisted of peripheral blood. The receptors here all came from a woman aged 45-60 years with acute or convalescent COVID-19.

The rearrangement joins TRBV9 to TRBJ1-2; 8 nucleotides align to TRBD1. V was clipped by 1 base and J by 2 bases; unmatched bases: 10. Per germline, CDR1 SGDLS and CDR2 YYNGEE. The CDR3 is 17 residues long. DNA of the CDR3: TGTGCCAGCAGCGTAAACCCGGGGACAGGCGGAAACTATGGCTACACCTTC. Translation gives CASSVNPGTGGNYGYTF.

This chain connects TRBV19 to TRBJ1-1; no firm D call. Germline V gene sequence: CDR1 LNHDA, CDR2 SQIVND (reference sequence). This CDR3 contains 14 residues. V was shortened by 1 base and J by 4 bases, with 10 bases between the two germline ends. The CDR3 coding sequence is TGTGCCAGTAGTATAGGCAGGTTGAGCACTGAAGCTTTCTTT. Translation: CASSIGRLSTEAFF.

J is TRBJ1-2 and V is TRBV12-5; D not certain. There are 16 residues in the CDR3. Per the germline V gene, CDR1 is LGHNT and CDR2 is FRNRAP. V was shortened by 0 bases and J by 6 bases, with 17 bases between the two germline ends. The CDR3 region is CASGLVTLGRRDGYTF. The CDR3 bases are TGTGCTAGTGGTTTGGTAACCCTAGGCCGGCGGGATGGCTACACCTTC.

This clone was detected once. Here the CDR3 DNA reads TGTGCCAGCAGTTACGGGCATGACAGGGCACCCTATGGCTACACCTTC. It translates to CASSYGHDRAPYGYTF. V and J are TRBV6-5 and TRBJ1-2; 7 bases agree with TRBD1. V shed 2 bases and J 4 bases; nucleotides not matched to a gene: 10. The CDR3 consists of 16 residues. Germline V lookup: CDR1 MNHEY, CDR2 SVGAGI.

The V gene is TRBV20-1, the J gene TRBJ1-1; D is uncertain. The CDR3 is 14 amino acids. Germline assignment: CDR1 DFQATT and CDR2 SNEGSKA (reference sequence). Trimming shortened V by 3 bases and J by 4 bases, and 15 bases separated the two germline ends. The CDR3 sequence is CSASLPGLGTEAFF. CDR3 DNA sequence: TGCAGTGCTAGTTTACCGGGATTGGGCACTGAAGCTTTCTTT.

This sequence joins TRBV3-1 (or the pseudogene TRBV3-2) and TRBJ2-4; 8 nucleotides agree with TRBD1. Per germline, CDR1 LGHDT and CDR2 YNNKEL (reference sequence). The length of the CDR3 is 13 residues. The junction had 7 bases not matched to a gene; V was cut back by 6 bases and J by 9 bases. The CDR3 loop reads CASSQDRAGIQYF. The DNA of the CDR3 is TGTGCCAGCAGTCAGGACAGGGCAGGCATTCAGTACTTC.

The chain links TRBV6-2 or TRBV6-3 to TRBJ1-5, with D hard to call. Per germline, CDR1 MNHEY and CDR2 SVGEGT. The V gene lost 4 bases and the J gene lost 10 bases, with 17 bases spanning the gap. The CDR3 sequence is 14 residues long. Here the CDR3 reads CASSFSGSTPPQHF. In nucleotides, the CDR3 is TGTGCCAGCAGTTTTAGTGGGAGTACTCCCCCCCAGCATTTT.

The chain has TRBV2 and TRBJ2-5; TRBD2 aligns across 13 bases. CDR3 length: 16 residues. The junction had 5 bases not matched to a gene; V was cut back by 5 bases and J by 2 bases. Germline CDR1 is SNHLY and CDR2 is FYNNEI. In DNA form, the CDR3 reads TGTGCCAGCAGTTCCGGACTAGCGGGGGTTCAAGAGACCCAGTACTTC. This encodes CASSSGLAGVQETQYF.

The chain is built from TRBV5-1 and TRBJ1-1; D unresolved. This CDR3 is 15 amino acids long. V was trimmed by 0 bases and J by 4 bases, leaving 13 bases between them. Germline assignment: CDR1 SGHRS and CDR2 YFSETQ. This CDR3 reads CASSLEGPGSTEAFF. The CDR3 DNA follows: TGCGCCAGCAGCTTGGAAGGCCCTGGGAGCACTGAAGCTTTCTTT.

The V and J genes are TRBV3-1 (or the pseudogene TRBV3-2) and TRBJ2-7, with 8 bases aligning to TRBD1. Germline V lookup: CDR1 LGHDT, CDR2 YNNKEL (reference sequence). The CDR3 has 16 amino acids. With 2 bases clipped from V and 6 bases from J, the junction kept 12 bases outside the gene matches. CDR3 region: CASSQMGDRRVREQYV. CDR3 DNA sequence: TGTGCCAGCAGCCAAATGGGGGACAGGCGAGTACGCGAGCAGTACGTC.

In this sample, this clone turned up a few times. The CDR3 sequence: CASSATPNYGYTF. Here the CDR3 DNA reads TGTGCCAGCAGCGCCACACCCAACTATGGCTACACCTTC. This chain connects TRBV2 to TRBJ1-2; no clear D. Trimming took 6 bases from V and 2 from J, leaving 10 bases between them. Germline V gives CDR1 SNHLY, CDR2 FYNNEI. The CDR3 is made up of 13 amino acids.

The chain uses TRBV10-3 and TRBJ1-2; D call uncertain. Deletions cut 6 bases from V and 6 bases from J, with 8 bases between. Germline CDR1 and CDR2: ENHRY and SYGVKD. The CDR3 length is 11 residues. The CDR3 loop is CAIRAVDGYTF. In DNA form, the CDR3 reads TGTGCCATCAGGGCAGTGGATGGCTACACCTTC.

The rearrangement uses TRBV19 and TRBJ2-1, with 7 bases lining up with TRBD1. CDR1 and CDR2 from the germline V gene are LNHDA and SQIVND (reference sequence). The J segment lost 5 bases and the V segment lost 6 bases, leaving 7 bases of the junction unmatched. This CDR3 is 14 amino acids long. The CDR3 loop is CASSIRDSNNEQFF. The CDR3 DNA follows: TGTGCCAGTAGCATTAGGGACAGTAACAATGAGCAGTTCTTC. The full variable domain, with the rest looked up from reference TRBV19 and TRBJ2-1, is DGGITQSPKYLFRKEGQNVTLSCEQNLNHDAMYWYRQDPGQGLRLIYYSQIVNDFQKGDIAEGYSVSREKKESFPLTVTSAQKNPTAFYLCASSIRDSNNEQFFGPGTRLTVL.

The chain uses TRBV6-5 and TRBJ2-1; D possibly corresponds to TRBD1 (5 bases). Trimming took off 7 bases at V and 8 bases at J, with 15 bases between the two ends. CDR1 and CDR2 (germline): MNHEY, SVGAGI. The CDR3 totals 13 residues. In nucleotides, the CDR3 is TGTGCCAGCACCAGCCGCCAGGGCTATGAGCAGTTCTTC. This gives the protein CASTSRQGYEQFF.

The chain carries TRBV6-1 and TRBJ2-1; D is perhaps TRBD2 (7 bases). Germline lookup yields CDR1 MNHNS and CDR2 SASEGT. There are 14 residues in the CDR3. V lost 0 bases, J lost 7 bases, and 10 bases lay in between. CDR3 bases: TGTGCCAGCAGTGAAGCGGGGGGGCATAATGAGCAGTTCTTC. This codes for CASSEAGGHNEQFF.

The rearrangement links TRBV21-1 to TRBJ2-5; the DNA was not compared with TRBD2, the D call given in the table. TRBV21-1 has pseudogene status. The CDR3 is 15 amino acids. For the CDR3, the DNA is TGTGCCAGCAGCAACCGAACTAGCGGTTCTAAAACCCAGTACTTC. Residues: CASSNRTSGSKTQYF.

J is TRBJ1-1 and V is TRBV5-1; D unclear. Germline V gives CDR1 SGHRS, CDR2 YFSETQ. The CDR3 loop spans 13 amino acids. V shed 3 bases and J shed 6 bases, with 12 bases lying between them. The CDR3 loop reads CASSSLTDSEAFF. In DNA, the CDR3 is TGCGCCAGCAGCTCGTTGACTGATTCTGAAGCTTTCTTT.

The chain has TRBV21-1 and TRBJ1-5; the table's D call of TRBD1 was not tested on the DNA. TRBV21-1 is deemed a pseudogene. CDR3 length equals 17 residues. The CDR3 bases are TGTGCCAGCAGCTTACGAACCCGGGACAGTAGCAATCAGCCCCAGCATTTT. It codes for CASSLRTRDSSNQPQHF.

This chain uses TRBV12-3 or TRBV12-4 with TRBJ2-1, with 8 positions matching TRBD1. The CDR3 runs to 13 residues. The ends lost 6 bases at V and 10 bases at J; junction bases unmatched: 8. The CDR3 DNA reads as TGTGCCAGCAGCCGCGGACAGGGCATAGAGCAGTTCTTC. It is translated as CASSRGQGIEQFF.

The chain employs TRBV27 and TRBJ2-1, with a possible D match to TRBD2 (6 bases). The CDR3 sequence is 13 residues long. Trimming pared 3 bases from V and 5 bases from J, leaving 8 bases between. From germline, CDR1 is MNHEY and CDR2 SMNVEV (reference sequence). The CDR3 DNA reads TGTGCCAGCAGTTTGGGGAGGCACAATGAGCAGTTCTTC. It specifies CASSLGRHNEQFF.

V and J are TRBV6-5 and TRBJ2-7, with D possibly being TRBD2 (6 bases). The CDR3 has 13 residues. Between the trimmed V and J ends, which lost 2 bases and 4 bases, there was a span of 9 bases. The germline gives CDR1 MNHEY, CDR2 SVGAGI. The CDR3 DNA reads TGTGCCAGCAGTTACCCCCGGGGGTACGAGCAGTACTTC. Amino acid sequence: CASSYPRGYEQYF.

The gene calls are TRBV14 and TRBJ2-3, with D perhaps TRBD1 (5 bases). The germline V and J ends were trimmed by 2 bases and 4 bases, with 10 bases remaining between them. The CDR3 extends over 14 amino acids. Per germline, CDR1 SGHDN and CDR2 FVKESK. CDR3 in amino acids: CASSQNKGADTQYF. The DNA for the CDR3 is TGTGCCAGCAGCCAAAATAAAGGGGCAGATACGCAGTATTTT.

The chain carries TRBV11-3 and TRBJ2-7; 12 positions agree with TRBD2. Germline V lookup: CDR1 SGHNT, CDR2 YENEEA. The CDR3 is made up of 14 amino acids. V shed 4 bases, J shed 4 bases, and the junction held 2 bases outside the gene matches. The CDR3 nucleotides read TGTGCCAGCAGCTCGACTAGCGGGAGATACGAGCAGTACTTC. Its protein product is CASSSTSGRYEQYF. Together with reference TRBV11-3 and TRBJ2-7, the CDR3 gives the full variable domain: EAGVVQSPRYKIIEKKQPVAFWCNPISGHNTLYWYLQNLGQGPELLIRYENEEAVDDSQLPKDRFSAERLKGVDSTLKIQPAELGDSAVYLCASSSTSGRYEQYFGPGTRLTVT.

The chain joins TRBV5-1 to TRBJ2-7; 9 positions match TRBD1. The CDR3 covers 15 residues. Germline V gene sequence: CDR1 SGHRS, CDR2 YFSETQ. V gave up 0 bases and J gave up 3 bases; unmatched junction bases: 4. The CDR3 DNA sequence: TGCGCCAGCAGCTTGGCGCCGGGACAGGGCTACGAGCAGTACTTC. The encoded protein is CASSLAPGQGYEQYF.

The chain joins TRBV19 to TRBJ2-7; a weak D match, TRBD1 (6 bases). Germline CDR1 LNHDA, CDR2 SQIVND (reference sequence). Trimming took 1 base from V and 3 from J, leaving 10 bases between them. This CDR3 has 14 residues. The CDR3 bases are TGTGCCAGTAGTATAGCCTGGACAGACTACGAGCAGTACTTC. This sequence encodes CASSIAWTDYEQYF.

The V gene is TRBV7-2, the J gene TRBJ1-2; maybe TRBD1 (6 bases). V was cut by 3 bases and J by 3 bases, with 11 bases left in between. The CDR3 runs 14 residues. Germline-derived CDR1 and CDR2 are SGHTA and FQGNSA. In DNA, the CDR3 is TGTGCCAGCAGCTTTAAGGGACAAGACTATGGCTACACCTTC. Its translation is CASSFKGQDYGYTF.

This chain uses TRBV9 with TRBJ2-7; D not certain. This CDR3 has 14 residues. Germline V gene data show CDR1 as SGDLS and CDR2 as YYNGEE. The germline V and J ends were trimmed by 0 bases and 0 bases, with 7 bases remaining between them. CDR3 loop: CASSVATVSYEQYF. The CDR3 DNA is TGTGCCAGCAGCGTAGCTACAGTCTCCTACGAGCAGTACTTC.

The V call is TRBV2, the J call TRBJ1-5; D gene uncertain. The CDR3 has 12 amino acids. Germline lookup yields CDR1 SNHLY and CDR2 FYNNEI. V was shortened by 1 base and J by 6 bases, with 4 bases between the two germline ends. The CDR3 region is CASSEVSQPQHF. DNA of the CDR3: TGTGCCAGCAGTGAAGTATCTCAGCCCCAGCATTTT.

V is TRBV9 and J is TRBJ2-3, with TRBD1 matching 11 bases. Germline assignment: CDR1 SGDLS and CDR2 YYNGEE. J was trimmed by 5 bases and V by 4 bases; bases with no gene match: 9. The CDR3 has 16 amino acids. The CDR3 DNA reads TGTGCCAGCAGCACCCGGACAGGGGGCCTCGTAGATACGCAGTATTTT. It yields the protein CASSTRTGGLVDTQYF.